This is a list of T cell receptor beta chains from one sample in a study of cytomegalovirus exposure and HLA in healthy donors. Only in-frame clones appear in the TCRdb table, and some are missing; sequencing was by immunoSEQ multiplex PCR. The listing records about 140,000 clones. The specimen was PBMCs. The receptors originated from a woman in her late teens or twenties in good health and CMV-seronegative. Each CDR3 is given with its conserved first and last residue. D genes are given only for firm matches.

TRBJ1-6 | TRBV4-3 | TRBD1 | TGCGCCAGCAGCCAAAGGGGGCTGGAATCACCCCTCCACTTT | CASSQRGLESPLHF
TRBJ1-2 | TRBV6-5 | TRBD1 | TGTGCCAGCAGTTACTCGTCCCGGGACAGGGATGGCTACACCTTC | CASSYSSRDRDGYTF
TRBJ1-1 | TRBV6-5 | . | TGTGCCAGCAGTGAGGGGAACACTGAAGCTTTCTTT | CASSEGNTEAFF
TRBJ2-2 | TRBV5-1 | TRBD2 | TGCGCCAGCAGTATGACTAGCGGGAGTGACGGGGAGCTGTTTTTT | CASSMTSGSDGELFF
TRBJ1-5 | TRBV10-3 | . | TGTGCCACTCGGGCGACAGACGACAATCAGCCCCAGCATTTT | CATRATDDNQPQHF
TRBJ2-7 | TRBV5-1 | TRBD2 | TGCGCCAGCAGCAGAGAGCCGGGACTAGCGCTCGAGCAGTACTTC | CASSREPGLALEQYF
TRBJ1-2 | TRBV4-1 | TRBD1 | TGCGCCAGCAGCCAAGGCAGGGGGTTAGGCTACACCTTC | CASSQGRGLGYTF
TRBJ2-3 | TRBV25-1 | . | TGTGCCAGCAGTGTGGGGGGAGATACGCAGTATTTT | CASSVGGDTQYF
TRBJ2-6 | TRBV2 | . | TGTGCCAGCAGTGACATCTCTGGGGCCAACGTCCTGACTTTC | CASSDISGANVLTF
TRBJ1-1 | TRBV11-3 | . | TGTGCCAGCAGCTCTTACGGGACAATGACTGAAGCTTTCTTT | CASSSYGTMTEAFF
TRBJ2-1 | TRBV19 | TRBD2 | TGTGCCAGTAGTAGGGGACTAGCGGATGAGCAGTTCTTC | CASSRGLADEQFF
TRBJ1-2 | TRBV9 | . | TGTGCCAGCAGCGTAGATCCAGGGAGGGTCATGCGTGGCTACACCTTC | CASSVDPGRVMRGYTF
TRBJ2-2 | TRBV5-1 | . | TGCGCCAGCAGCCTCGACAGGGCGGGAACCGGGGAGCTGTTTTTT | CASSLDRAGTGELFF
TRBJ1-3 | TRBV10-3 | . | TGTGCCACTGACCCCGGGGAGGGGGGTACAGGAAACACCATATATTTT | CATDPGEGGTGNTIYF
TRBJ2-5 | TRBV5-1 | TRBD1 | TGCGCCAGCAGCAGGGACAGCCTCCAAGAGACCCAGTACTTC | CASSRDSLQETQYF
TRBJ2-1 | TRBV4-2 | TRBD2 | TGTGCCAGCAGCCAAGAGGCTAGCGGGAGCTACAATGAGCAGTTCTTC | CASSQEASGSYNEQFF
TRBJ2-7 | TRBV29-1 | . | TGCAGCGTAGCTAGGACACAGAGGACCGAGCAGTACTTC | CSVARTQRTEQYF
TRBJ2-2 | TRBV19 | TRBD2 | TGTGCCAGTTCCGGGACTAGCGGCCGATGGACCGGGGAGCTGTTTTTT | CASSGTSGRWTGELFF
TRBJ2-5 | TRBV6-5 | TRBD2 | TGTGCCAGCAGTTACGGGGAGGGCCTAGGAGAGACCCAGTACTTC | CASSYGEGLGETQYF
TRBJ2-7 | TRBV30 | . | TGTGCCTGGAGTCAGACTGCCGCGGCCGAGCAGTACTTC | CAWSQTAAAEQYF
TRBJ1-4 | TRBV18 | . | TGTGCCAGCTCCCCGCCGGGACAAGGGGATGAAAAACTGTTTTTT | CASSPPGQGDEKLFF
TRBJ2-1 | TRBV28 | . | TGTGCCAGCAGTCGGGGCTACAATGAGCAGTTCTTC | CASSRGYNEQFF
TRBJ1-2 | TRBV9 | TRBD1 | TGTGCCAGCAGCGAAACACAGGGGTTCGGGGGCTACACCTTC | CASSETQGFGGYTF
TRBJ2-1 | TRBV9 | TRBD2 | TGTGCCAGCAGCGTAGGAACTAGCGGGGCCTACAATGAGCAGTTCTTC | CASSVGTSGAYNEQFF
TRBJ2-5 | TRBV20-1 | . | TGCAGTGCTAGACAGGGGGAGACCCAGTACTTC | CSARQGETQYF
TRBJ2-2 | TRBV7-3 | . | TGTGCCAGCAGCTTAAATCGAGCCGGGGAGCTGTTTTTT | CASSLNRAGELFF
TRBJ2-3 | TRBV5-1 | . | TGCGCCAGCAGCTTGGGGGTCCAGGGGGGTACGACAGATACGCAGTATTTT | CASSLGVQGGTTDTQYF
TRBJ2-3 | TRBV9 | TRBD2 | TGTGCCAGCAGCGCCTTTAGCGGGGACAGCACAGATACGCAGTATTTT | CASSAFSGDSTDTQYF
TRBJ1-2 | TRBV19 | . | TGTGCCAGTAGTACGAGACAGCCTAACTATGACTACACCTTC | CASSTRQPNYDYTF
TRBJ1-1 | TRBV5-6 | . | TGTGCCAGCAGCTTGGTACCGGGTATGAACACTGAAGCTTTCTTT | CASSLVPGMNTEAFF
TRBJ2-7 | TRBV28 | . | TGTGCCAGCAGTTTATCCCGTCTAGCGATCACCTACGAGCAGTACTTC | CASSLSRLAITYEQYF
TRBJ1-1 | TRBV5-4 | . | TGTGCCAGCAGCTTGGTTGGGACAAAAAACACTGAAGCTTTCTTT | CASSLVGTKNTEAFF
TRBJ2-7 | TRBV10-3 | TRBD1 | TGTGCCAATCGCCGGGACAGAGATTCCTACGAGCAGTACTTC | CANRRDRDSYEQYF
TRBJ1-4 | TRBV9 | . | TGTGCCAGCAGCGTAGAAAGGGACACCACGTGGAATATTCGAAAACTGTTTTTT | CASSVERDTTWNIRKLFF
TRBJ1-1 | TRBV5-1 | . | TGCGCCAGCAGCTCGGGACACGTAAAAGGCACTGAAGCTTTCTTT | CASSSGHVKGTEAFF
TRBJ2-1 | TRBV11-1 | TRBD1 | TGTGCCAGCAGCTTAAAGGGGACAGGGGGAAATGAGCAGTTCTTC | CASSLKGTGGNEQFF
TRBJ1-4 | TRBV5-1 | . | TGCGCCAGCAGCCGCGCAGGGTCCCGGAATGAAAAACTGTTTTTT | CASSRAGSRNEKLFF
TRBJ1-1 | TRBV19 | . | TGTGCCAGTAGTGAAACAGGGTCTTCTGAAGCTTTCTTT | CASSETGSSEAFF
TRBJ1-5 | TRBV7-8 | . | TGTGCCAGCAGCTTAGGAGGGCATCAGCCCCAGCATTTT | CASSLGGHQPQHF
TRBJ2-6 | TRBV2 | . | TGTGCCAGCAGGACTGTGTGGGCCAACGTCCTGACTTTC | CASRTVWANVLTF
TRBJ1-4 | TRBV2 | . | TGTGCCAGCAGTGAACTCCAGGAAGAAAAACTGTTTTTT | CASSELQEEKLFF
TRBJ2-5 | TRBV14 | . | TGTGCCAGCAGCCAGGGGGGAAGGGAGACCCAGTACTTC | CASSQGGRETQYF
TRBJ2-1 | TRBV7-8 | . | TGTGCCAGCAGCTTAACCTCGGTATACAATGAGCAGTTCTTC | CASSLTSVYNEQFF
TRBJ2-1 | TRBV11-2 | TRBD2 | TGTGCCAGCAGCTGGGCTAGCGGGACCAATGAGCAGTTCTTC | CASSWASGTNEQFF
TRBJ2-7 | TRBV5-4 | . | TGTGCCAGCAGCTTACCTAGAGAGGCGGTTCCCGGCGAGCAGTACTTC | CASSLPREAVPGEQYF
TRBJ1-2 | TRBV6-1 | . | TGTGCCAGCAGTGCGAATCAGGGAAGTGCCTATGGCTACACCTTC | CASSANQGSAYGYTF
TRBJ2-2 | TRBV7-3 | . | TGTGCCAGCAATAGGGACTCCAACACCGGGGAGCTGTTTTTT | CASNRDSNTGELFF
TRBJ1-5 | TRBV7-2 | . | TGTGCCAGCAGCTTGACAGTCCCCGGAGCCCAGCATTTT | CASSLTVPGAQHF
TRBJ2-1 | TRBV7-3 | TRBD1 | TGTGCCAGCAGGGGGACAGGGTACGGGGAGCAGTTCTTC | CASRGTGYGEQFF
TRBJ2-3 | TRBV7-9 | TRBD2 | TGTGCCAGCAGCCCCCAGACTAGCGGGAGGTTTTATACGCAGTATTTT | CASSPQTSGRFYTQYF
TRBJ2-2 | TRBV11-3 | TRBD2 | TGTGCCAGCAGCTTTCTAGCGGGGATCACCGGGGAGCTGTTTTTT | CASSFLAGITGELFF
TRBJ2-4 | TRBV12-5 | . | TGTGCTAGTGGTTTGGTACTCGAGGGATTCCCCAAAAACATTCAGTACTTC | CASGLVLEGFPKNIQYF
TRBJ1-1 | TRBV11-3 | TRBD1 | TGTGCCAGCAGCCCCGGACAGGGAAACACTGAAGCTTTCTTT | CASSPGQGNTEAFF
TRBJ1-1 | TRBV11-3 | TRBD1 | TGTGCCAGCAGCGGCGACACAGGGGGCCTCCGAACTGAAGCTTTCTTT | CASSGDTGGLRTEAFF
TRBJ2-1 | TRBV5-8 | . | TGTGCCAGCAGCTTGTGGGTGGGAGCCTCCTACAATGAGCAGTTCTTC | CASSLWVGASYNEQFF
TRBJ1-5 | TRBV11-2 | TRBD1 | TGTGCCAGCAGCGCGACAGGGGCTAGCAATCAGCCCCAGCATTTT | CASSATGASNQPQHF